This TCR beta chain was profiled in a study of blood T cell repertoires in COVID-19. Turning to the study itself: Samples came from the United States, Italy and Spain, spanning acute and convalescent COVID-19.

Participant ages covered roughly 18 to 89 years across about two dozen US areas. Clinical history as reported by participants underpinned cohort assignment. Cohort 3 donors counted as recovered after two negative PCRs, clearance, or resolved symptoms. This table comes from immunoSEQ multiplex PCR, and its TCRdb copy is limited to in-frame clones, with some not included. The sample holds roughly 250,000 clones, around 85% seen once. V was trimmed by 6 bases and J by 5 bases, leaving 16 bases between them. CDR1 is MDHEN, CDR2 SYDVKM, per germline. CDR3 length: 14 amino acids. The V gene is TRBV28, the J gene TRBJ1-1, with D perhaps matching TRBD1 (5 bases). The TCR sequence derives from a woman in her 30s who had recovered from COVID-19. Material for sequencing was PBMCs or T cells enriched from blood (not recorded which). The CDR3: CASRTALKGTEAFF. The CDR3, as DNA: TGTGCCAGCAGAACGGCCCTCAAGGGGACTGAAGCTTTCTTT.